Sequencing of this T cell receptor (beta chain) was carried out in a study of CD8+CD57+ T cells in acquired aplastic anemia. Across the whole study: CD4+ and CD8+ cells, once sorted, gave DNA averaging approximately 3 ug.

About this clonotype itself: Its antigen is still unknown.

The CDR3 covers 15 residues. Germline V lookup: CDR1 SNHLY, CDR2 FYNNEI. J gave up 3 bases and V 6 bases, and 7 bases lay outside the gene matches. The patients chosen for sequencing had shown expansion of CD8+CD57+ cells (detected by flow cytometry). The patients all had a severe acquired aplastic anemia diagnosis. Study observations and caveats: Patients were compared with controls for CD8+ Simpson's diversity, and no significant difference emerged. It was found that fewer than 35 CD8+ CDR3 sequences were shared between patients and controls.

Genomic DNA provided the template from which TCR beta VDJ and CDR3 profiles were obtained. TCRdb analysed the reads with MiXCR anew, one entry per CDR3 protein. Of 170,000 or so distinct CDR3 sequences listed, 40% to 50% were seen once; the top ten hold roughly 30%. Sequencing was performed on sorted CD4+, CD8+, or CD8+CD57+ T cells (not recorded which) from PBMCs. This chain uses TRBV2 with TRBJ2-3, with 9 bases aligning to TRBD2. The sequence was collected from a human donor with aplastic anemia. The CDR3 sequence is CASRPTSGPTDTQYF. In nucleotides, the CDR3 is TGTGCCAGCAGGCCGACTAGCGGCCCGACAGATACGCAGTATTTT.